This T cell receptor (beta chain) was recorded in a study of a mutant IDH1 vaccine in newly diagnosed glioma. About the study: Vaccination started 4-6 weeks after radiotherapy alone, or with temozolomide cycles. General study results and limits: Vaccine-induced immune responses occurred in 80% to 95% of patients.

This clone was observed a few times. Its antigen is not identified. The protocol was immunoSEQ multiplex PCR, while the TCRdb copy is restricted to in-frame clones and leaves out a portion. The sample records under 70,000 clones, 84% being singletons. J gave up 0 bases and V 5 bases, and 4 bases lay outside the gene matches. The CDR3 totals 15 residues. The germline CDR1 and CDR2 sequences are SEHNR and FQNEAQ (reference sequence). Time point indicated: week 23, last vaccination. Each vaccine dose was 300 ug of mutant IDH1 20-mer peptide, with topical imiquimod. This sequence originates from a young man with glioma. J is TRBJ1-1 and V is TRBV7-9, with TRBD1 matching over 9 bases. Sequencing used PBMCs, obtained from a glioma patient whose treatment included an IDH1 peptide vaccine. For the CDR3, the DNA is TGTGCCAGCAGCACTTACAGGGGGCTGAACACTGAAGCTTTCTTT. This translates into CASSTYRGLNTEAFF.